This TCR beta chain was profiled in a study of T-cell memory formation after mild COVID-19. One entry per CDR3 protein, called by TCRdb with MiXCR from the 5' RACE reads. This sample has under 250,000 distinct CDR3 sequences, with roughly 15% found just once. This clonotype was seen ten or more times. No DNA is shown, since the ends of the CDR3 on it are uncertain; the CDR3 is the one TCRdb lists. The sequenced sample consisted of PBMCs or a T cell subset sorted from them (not recorded which). The clonotype originates from an adult woman who had mild COVID-19 (a few samples of this study predate the infection). Cell type and time point are not known.

The CDR3 spells CASKDVASGTQFLHF. This chain connects TRBV19 to TRBJ2-7; the DNA was not compared with TRBD2, the D call given in the table. The length of the CDR3 is 15 amino acids, counting both ends. The germline CDR1 and CDR2 sequences are LNHDA and SQIVND (reference sequence).